This entry is about one T cell receptor (beta chain). The antigen this receptor binds is unknown. No qualities accompany the bases; no much larger clone lies one base away. The data derive from a study of cytomegalovirus exposure and HLA in healthy donors (dated by TCRdb to about 2017). As for the study more broadly: In an earlier analysis of approximately 640 of the donors, around 300 Gb of sequence data and approximately 120 million unique TCR beta sequences from 150 million to 200 million T cells were reported. Donor age, sex, ethnicity and CMV serostatus were compiled alongside the repertoire data. Class I and class II HLA loci were covered by the typing at four-digit resolution. The study profiled the T cell repertoires of 550 to 700 subjects by immunosequencing and related them to cytomegalovirus serostatus. A later genetic analysis used genome-wide SNP genotypes for about three fifths of the 666 donors, treating that subset as a discovery cohort. Of the roughly 400 genotyped donors, approximately 80% fell in the genetic ancestry cluster associated with self-reported Caucasian donors. Rather than using new phenotypic data, the later analysis identified candidate immune exposures from TCR beta sequences and from how often those sequences occurred across donors. All discovery cohort repertoires had been generated on a single sequencing platform. In a later analysis, previously published TCR beta repertoires from 666 donors were re-analyzed and high-resolution HLA genotyping was added so that TCR occurrence patterns could be studied. An earlier analysis of around 580 of the donors used high-throughput TCR beta sequencing to judge whether each TCR beta V gene segment behaved as functional or pseudogenic. Besides the first cohort of 550 to 750 subjects, a separate validation cohort made up of 120 different subjects was used. Typing coverage differed by locus: A, B, C, DRB1 and DQB1 were typed in roughly 620-640 donors, DQA1 in about 550, DPA1 in around 600, and DPB1 in 450 to 480. High-throughput TCR immunosequencing, statistical association of individual TCRs with disease status, and machine learning were combined to predict cytomegalovirus infection status. The study was designed to test whether signatures of past pathogen exposure could be identified by cataloging public T cell receptors. About 300 gigabases of sequencing data and 70 million to 100 million unique TCR sequences were included in an early release covering roughly 600 HLA-typed donors. Four to six DR-DQ haplotypes were handled as single units for association and clustering, since linkage in the cohort was strong. On average, roughly 240,000 unique TCR beta nucleotide sequences were sequenced per donor among fewer than 500 genotyped donors of the cohort, with about 17% of those sequences being non-productive.

The paper's findings and limits, for the study overall: When HLA alleles, especially DR and DQ, strongly co-occurred, TCR associations were difficult to assign to individual alleles. A further reported finding was that TCR beta sequences accurately predicted the HLA-A and HLA-B alleles for most subjects in the first cohort. Some IMGT-functional V segments, including TRBV6-2 and TRBV6-3, could not be distinguished by the 87-base-pair reads and were therefore excluded. In an earlier analysis of some 640 of the donors, most TCR beta V segments were observed in productive rearrangements about 87% or about 30% of the time, broadly matching IMGT annotations. Compared with the approximately 670-donor mean, donors in an Asian-associated ancestry cluster had fewer N-insertions in productive TCRs, according to a later genetic analysis. Sequencing depth was assumed to be roughly uniform across donors in the presence/absence analyses, though that assumption may not hold. A few of the identified cytomegalovirus-associated TCR beta chains were confirmed in vitro to be specific for cytomegalovirus antigens. Correlated functional status among segregating V segments might reflect linkage disequilibrium, but an unknown experimental factor could not be ruled out. In a later analysis, most CMV-associated TCR beta chains were found to appear HLA-restricted, with HLA associations seemingly driven largely by CMV exposure. The authors suggested that the approach could potentially be extended to other disease states and immunological phenotypes. Because counts were too low, approximately 18 rarely observed V segments, including chromosome 9 orphons, were excluded from the earlier analysis of around 590 of the donors. In a later analysis, TCR association rates were found to vary across HLA loci, with the most associated TCRs seen for DRB1 alleles and the fewest for HLA-C alleles. A cluster of highly shared sequence variants was judged likely to be a technical artifact of the sequencing pipeline. Only TCR beta chains were sequenced in this cohort, and the absence of alpha or paired-chain data limited detectable features. A later analysis reported that several top co-occurrence clusters appeared linked to parvovirus B19, influenza, CMV and Epstein-Barr virus. For the cohort, immune exposure information was limited to CMV serostatus. At a false discovery rate of 0.05, a later analysis linked around 15,000 TCR beta sequences to specific HLA alleles. In a later genetic analysis, a missense DCLRE1C variant was associated with V-gene and J-gene trimming of TCR beta chains, and the association was replicated in an independent cohort. A later analysis found that HLA-associated TCR beta chains were more clonally expanded and had lower generation probabilities than equally common non-associated chains. While some public TCRs were present in many individuals, most TCR sequences turned up only very rarely across donors. A total of 150 to 200 TCR beta chains were listed by the study as associated with cytomegalovirus. HLA typing was unavailable for some donors at each locus, so association tests used only the typed subset. In both the original and validation cohorts, the classifier was reported to diagnose cytomegalovirus status with high specificity and sensitivity.

The cohort was made up of 666 healthy bone marrow donors. At the time of sampling, all cohort members were nominally healthy, though unrecorded immune exposures were likely present. The donor tested CMV seropositive, placing the donor among the approximately 310 seropositive members of the cohort. Every donor gave a peripheral blood sample, and the peripheral blood mononuclear cells from that sample were used for TCR beta sequencing. Genomic DNA extraction from the blood cell samples was performed with the Qiagen DNeasy Blood Extraction Kit. The library relied on the immunoSEQ multiplex PCR assay. The multiplex PCR relied on a mix of 60 forward primers for TCR Vbeta segments and 13 reverse primers for TCR Jbeta segments. The CDR3 region of rearranged TCR beta genes was amplified from genomic DNA by a multiplex PCR assay. The Illumina HiSeq System was used to sequence the amplified TCR beta libraries as 87-base-pair reads. The original methods were these. A later analysis tallied some 79 million unique TCR beta chains across the approximately 670 repertoires, and about 10 million of those chains were shared by two or more donors. Raw reads were error-corrected and collapsed into unique sequences by a nearest-neighbor algorithm in which closely related sequences were merged to remove PCR and sequencing errors. Alignment of CDR3 sequences to IMGT reference sequences was used to assign V, D and J gene segments. For a sequence to be retained, a match of at least six nucleotides to both a V gene segment and a J gene segment was required. Rearrangements were classified as productive when the CDR3 lacked stop codons and remained in frame with V and J, and all other rearrangements were classified as non-productive. CDR3 was defined by IMGT convention, running from the second conserved V-encoded cysteine to the conserved J-encoded phenylalanine. In an earlier analysis of 587 of the donors, sequences lacking an unambiguous match to a single V gene segment were excluded. In an earlier analysis of 587 of the donors, a V segment was called functional when productive rearrangements were above 56.7%, and segregating when the standard deviation between donors exceeded 5%. A statistical classification framework was built for diagnosing cytomegalovirus status from the catalog of TCR beta chain sequences. In a later analysis, V and J genes were assigned by comparing TCR nucleotide sequences against IMGT/GENE-DB human TR gene sequences. In a later analysis, CDR3 sequences and most-parsimonious VDJ recombination scenarios were assigned using the TCRdist pipeline. In a later analysis, each TCR beta chain was defined by its CDR3 amino acid sequence together with its V-gene family, and reads without a unique V-gene family were excluded. To address suspected cross-contamination and a sequencing artifact, a later analysis removed some 620 highly shared, low-generation-probability nucleotide sequences. A later analysis calculated a clonal expansion index for each public chain from normalized within-repertoire ranks of inferred template counts. A later analysis computed generation probabilities with a VDJ recombination model fitted to out-of-frame rearrangements, and checked the results against IGoR. In a later analysis, TCR-TCR, TCR-HLA and TCR-CMV co-occurrence was scored with hypergeometric tests, and a repertoire-size bias correction was applied to TCR pairs. In a later analysis, false discovery rates were estimated by permuting HLA or CMV assignments 20 times. In a later analysis, co-occurring TCRs were grouped using DBSCAN, with TCRdist sequence similarity added in when clustering inside HLA-allele-positive subsets. Co-occurrence clustering excluded repertoires with fewer than 30,000 or more than 120,000 public chains, plus five with anomalous nucleotide sharing. TCRdb carries this immuneACCESS record with in-frame sequences only. Its versions omit some clonotypes, under half of them owing to an unresolved V gene in the studies checked, with the rest unexplained. V and J calls and clone size are those listed in that table; D and trimming were worked out from the DNA. The sample table shows 100,000 to 120,000 clones, and around 82% are seen once. Less than 5.5% of the sample belongs to the ten largest clones.

From cysteine to phenylalanine, the CDR3 is 13 amino acids long. Only the CDR3 part of the read is kept: 39 bases, read in frame from the first base. The germline V gene gives CDR1 as SGDLS and CDR2 as YYNGEE. A distance of 12 bases separates the germline ends of V and J, which lose 3 bases and 6 bases respectively. The chain is assembled from TRBV9 and TRBJ1-1; the D gene is perhaps TRBD1, on 5 matching bases. This sequence originates from a woman younger than 45 in good health and CMV-seropositive. Sequencing input: PBMCs. The CDR3 reads as follows: CASSAFTGSEAFF. The DNA reads as follows: TGTGCCAGCAGCGCATTTACAGGTTCTGAAGCTTTCTTT. With all but the CDR3 taken from the reference TRBV9 and TRBJ1-1 genes, the full variable domain is: DSGVTQTPKHLITATGQRVTLRCSPRSGDLSVYWYQQSLDQGLQFLIQYYNGEERAKGNILERFSAQQFPDLHSELNLSSLELGDSALYFCASSAFTGSEAFFGQGTRLTVV.